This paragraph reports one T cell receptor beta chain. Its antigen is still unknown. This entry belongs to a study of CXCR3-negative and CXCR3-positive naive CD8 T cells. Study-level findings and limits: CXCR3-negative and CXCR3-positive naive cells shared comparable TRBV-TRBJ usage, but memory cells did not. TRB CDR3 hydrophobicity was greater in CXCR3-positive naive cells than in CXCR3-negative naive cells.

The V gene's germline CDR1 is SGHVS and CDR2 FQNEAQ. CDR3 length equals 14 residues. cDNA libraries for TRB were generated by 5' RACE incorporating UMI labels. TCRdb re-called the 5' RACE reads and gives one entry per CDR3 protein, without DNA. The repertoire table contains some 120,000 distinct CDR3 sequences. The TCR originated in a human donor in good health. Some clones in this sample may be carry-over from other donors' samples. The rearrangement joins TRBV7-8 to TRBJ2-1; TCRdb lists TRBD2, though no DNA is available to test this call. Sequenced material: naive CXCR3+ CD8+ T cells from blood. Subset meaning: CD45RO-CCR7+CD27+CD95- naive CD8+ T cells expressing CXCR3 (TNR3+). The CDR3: CASSLLSSAGEQFF.